This T cell receptor beta chain was captured in a study of blood T cell repertoires in COVID-19. About the research overall: COVID-19 samples, acute and convalescent, were from the United States, Italy and Spain. T cells, B-cell-depleted T cells, or PBMCs provided the cDNA or gDNA that served as material.

The CDR3 spans 12 residues. J lost 4 bases, V lost 4 bases, and 0 bases had no gene match. Germline V CDR1 and CDR2: SNHLY, FYNNEI. Authors' methods: Quantification of nucleated cells was approximated via reference gene primer amplification. Repertoires were generated with immunoSEQ multiplex PCR, while TCRdb's copy carries only in-frame clones and drops some. V and J calls and clone size follow that table, whereas D and trimming were derived from the DNA. The table includes around 86,000 clones, roughly 86% detected once. V gene TRBV2 combines with J gene TRBJ1-1, with TRBD1 matching 7 bases. Sequencing was done on a sample of peripheral blood. The sequence derives from a human donor with acute or convalescent COVID-19. The donor label of this sample is uncertain. CDR3 in amino acids: CASSAGGTEAFF. CDR3 bases: TGTGCCAGCAGTGCAGGGGGCACTGAAGCTTTCTTT.